Listed below are T cell receptor beta chains from one sample, sequenced in a study of multiple sclerosis patients with progressive multifocal leukoencephalopathy. This table comes from immunoSEQ multiplex PCR, and its TCRdb copy is limited to in-frame clones, with some not included. The sample yields roughly 28,000 clones, approximately 90% seen once. The specimen was PBMCs. Every receptor here comes from a human donor with multiple sclerosis. Each CDR3 is given with its conserved first and last residue. Fields, in order: J gene, V gene, D gene, clone size, CDR3 DNA, CDR3 protein. The D gene is left open where the match is weak. A clone size is listed for some rows: how often the clone was seen (once, few, many), or a class if it is expanded.

TRBJ2-7 TRBV4-2 TRBD1 NA TGTGCCAGCAGCCAAGCCGGGACAGGGAAATACGAGCAGTACTTC CASSQAGTGKYEQYF
TRBJ2-5 TRBV5-1 NA NA TGCGCCAGCAGCTTGGCCCTCGTTCAAGAGACCCAGTACTTC CASSLALVQETQYF
TRBJ2-5 TRBV5-6 NA NA TGTGCCAGCAGCCCCTACAATCAAGAGACCCAGTACTTC CASSPYNQETQYF
TRBJ2-1 TRBV6-6 NA NA TGTGCCAGCAGCCAACTGACCTACAATGAGCAGTTCTTC CASSQLTYNEQFF
TRBJ2-3 TRBV4-1 TRBD1 once TGCGCCAGCAGCCCTCAACAGGGGGCAGATACGCAGTATTTT CASSPQQGADTQYF
TRBJ1-6 TRBV6-4 TRBD1 few TGTGCCAGCAGTGCTGTGGAGGGGGCTCGTTCACCCCTCCACTTT CASSAVEGARSPLHF
TRBJ1-4 TRBV28 NA NA TGTGCCAGCAGTTTAAGGGGGGCGCGGACTAATGAAAAACTGTTTTTT CASSLRGARTNEKLFF
TRBJ2-3 TRBV18 TRBD2 NA TGTGCCAGCTCACTATGGACTAGCGGGGCCACAGATACGCAGTATTTT CASSLWTSGATDTQYF
TRBJ1-1 TRBV30 TRBD1 NA TGTGCCTGGAGGGCGAGGGACAGGGACACTGAAGCTTTCTTT CAWRARDRDTEAFF
TRBJ2-1 TRBV15 TRBD1 NA TGTGCCACCAGCAGAGATTTACAGGGGATGGGAAATGAGCAGTTCTTC CATSRDLQGMGNEQFF